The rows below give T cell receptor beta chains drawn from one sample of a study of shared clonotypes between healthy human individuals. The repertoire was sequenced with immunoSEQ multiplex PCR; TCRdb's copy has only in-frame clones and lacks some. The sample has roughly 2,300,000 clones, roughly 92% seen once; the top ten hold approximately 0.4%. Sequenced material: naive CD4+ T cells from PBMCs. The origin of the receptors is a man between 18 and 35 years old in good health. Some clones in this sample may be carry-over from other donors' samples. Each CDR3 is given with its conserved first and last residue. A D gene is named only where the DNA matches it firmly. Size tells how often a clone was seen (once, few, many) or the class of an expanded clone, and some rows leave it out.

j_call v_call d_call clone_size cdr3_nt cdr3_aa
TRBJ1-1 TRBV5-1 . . TGCGCCAGCAGCCTCCGGGACGGCCCTCAAATGAACACTGAAGCTTTCTTT CASSLRDGPQMNTEAFF
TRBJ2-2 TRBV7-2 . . TGTGCCAGCAGCTTGAGCCGCATGCGCGGGGAGCTGTTTTTT CASSLSRMRGELFF
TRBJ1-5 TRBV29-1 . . TGCAGCGTTGCGGCAGCTAGATTAGAGCCCCAGCATTTT CSVAAARLEPQHF
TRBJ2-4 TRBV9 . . TGTGCCAGCAGCCTCCCCCCCGGGAACATTCAGTACTTC CASSLPPGNIQYF
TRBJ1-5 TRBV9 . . TGTGCCAGCAGCGTAGGCCGACAGACGGAGCTAACGGGTCAGCCCCAGCATTTT CASSVGRQTELTGQPQHF
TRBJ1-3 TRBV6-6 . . TGTGCCAGCAGAAGCGAACAGGGACACTCTGGAAACACCATATATTTT CASRSEQGHSGNTIYF
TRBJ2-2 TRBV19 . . TGTGCCAGTAGCACCAACAGGGTCGTGACCGGGGAGCTGTTTTTT CASSTNRVVTGELFF
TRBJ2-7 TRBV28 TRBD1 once TGTGCCAGCACCACCTCGGGTTACAGGGGGGCTTTGGGGGAGCAGTACTTC CASTTSGYRGALGEQYF
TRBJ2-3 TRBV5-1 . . TGCGCCAGCAGCTTGGTTCCCGCGGATACGCAGTATTTT CASSLVPADTQYF
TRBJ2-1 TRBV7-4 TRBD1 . TGTGCCAGCAGCTTAGGAGGACAGGCCTACAATGAGCAGTTCTTC CASSLGGQAYNEQFF
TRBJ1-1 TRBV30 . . TGTGCCTGGAGTGCCGACCCAAACCGAAGACCTGAAGCTTTCTTT CAWSADPNRRPEAFF
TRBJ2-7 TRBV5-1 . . TGCGCCAGCAGCTTGGACGGCTCCTACGAGCAGTACTTC CASSLDGSYEQYF
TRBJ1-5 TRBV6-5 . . TGTGCCAGCAGTTACTCTCCGGTTAGCAATCAGCCCCAGCATTTT CASSYSPVSNQPQHF
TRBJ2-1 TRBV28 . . TGTGCCAGCAGTTTAGGGGGCAGGGGAGCCCACAATGAGCAGTTCTTC CASSLGGRGAHNEQFF
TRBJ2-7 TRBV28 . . TGTGCCAGCAGTTTATATTCGGTTTCCTACGAGCAGTACTTC CASSLYSVSYEQYF
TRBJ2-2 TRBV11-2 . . TGTGCCAGCAGCTTACAACAGGGCCCGAACACCGGGGAGCTGTTTTTT CASSLQQGPNTGELFF
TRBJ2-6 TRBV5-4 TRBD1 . TGTGCCAGCAGCCCCAAAAGGGACAGGGGCTCTGGGGCCAACGTCCTGACTTTC CASSPKRDRGSGANVLTF
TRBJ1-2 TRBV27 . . TGTGCCAGCAGTCGCGACGGGGCGTGGAGTGGCTACACCTTC CASSRDGAWSGYTF
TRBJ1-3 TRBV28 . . TGTGCCAGCAGTTCCTCCGGCCCCTGGGGCACCATATATTTT CASSSSGPWGTIYF
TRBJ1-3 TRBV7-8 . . TGTGCCAGCAGCTCATCGGAAGTCGGCTCTGGAAACACCATATATTTT CASSSSEVGSGNTIYF
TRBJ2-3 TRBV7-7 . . TGTGCCAGCAGCTCCCACCCCGGCACAGATACGCAGTATTTT CASSSHPGTDTQYF
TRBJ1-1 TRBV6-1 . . TGTGCCAGCAGTGAAGCATATACTGAAGCTTTCTTT CASSEAYTEAFF
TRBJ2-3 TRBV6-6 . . TGTGCCAGCAGTTATGCGGACTCCCGCACAGATACGCAGTATTTT CASSYADSRTDTQYF
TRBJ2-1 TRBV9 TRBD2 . TGTGCCAGCACCCAGACTAGCTCGAACAATGAGCAGTTCTTC CASTQTSSNNEQFF
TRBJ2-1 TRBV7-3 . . TGTGCCAGCAGCTTAAATTCCAGGGATTCAAGCTCCTACAATGAGCAGTTCTTC CASSLNSRDSSSYNEQFF
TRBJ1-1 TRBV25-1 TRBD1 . TGTGCCAGCAGTGAATACTGGGGACAGGGATACACTGAAGCTTTCTTT CASSEYWGQGYTEAFF
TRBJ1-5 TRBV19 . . TGTGCCAGTAGTATTGGGTTGCGGGCAGGGAGGCGACCTCAGCCCCAGCATTTT CASSIGLRAGRRPQPQHF
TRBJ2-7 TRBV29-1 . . TGCAGCGTTGCAGGGTGGCGCGAGCAGTACTTC CSVAGWREQYF
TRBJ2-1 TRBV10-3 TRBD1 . TGTGCCATCAGTGAGCCGGGACAGGGAAAGCAGTTCTTC CAISEPGQGKQFF
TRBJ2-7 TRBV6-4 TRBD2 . TGTGCCAGCTTCACTACGGGGGGTGCTCACGGCGAGCAGTACTTC CASFTTGGAHGEQYF
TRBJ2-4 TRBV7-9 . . TGTGCCAGCAGCCCCCCTGAAGGGAGACCAGGAGCGGACATTCAGTACTTC CASSPPEGRPGADIQYF
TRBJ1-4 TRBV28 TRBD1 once TGTGCCAGCAGTACGGGGGACAGGGGCCTCCTTAAACTGTTTTTT CASSTGDRGLLKLFF
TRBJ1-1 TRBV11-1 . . TGTGCCAGCAGCCGCAGAGGCCAGTCAAACACTGAAGCTTTCTTT CASSRRGQSNTEAFF
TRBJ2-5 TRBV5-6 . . TGTGCCAGCAGCCCCGGGGGAAGGGGAGAGACCCAGTACTTC CASSPGGRGETQYF
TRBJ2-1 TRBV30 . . TGTGCCTGGAGTGTAGCCGTCCATGAGCAGTTCTTC CAWSVAVHEQFF
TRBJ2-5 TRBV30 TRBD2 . TGTGCCTGGGGTGCTAGCGGTCAAGAGACCCAGTACTTC CAWGASGQETQYF
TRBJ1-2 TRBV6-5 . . TGTGCCAGCAGTTACTCTTGGACACCGGAGGCCTATGGCTACACCTTC CASSYSWTPEAYGYTF
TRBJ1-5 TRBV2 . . TGTGCCAGCAGGGGAAGTAACCCGGCACAGCCCCAGCATTTT CASRGSNPAQPQHF
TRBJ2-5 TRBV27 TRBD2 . TGTGCCAGCAGTTTGAGACTAGCGGGAAGGTCGTGGGAGACCCAGTACTTC CASSLRLAGRSWETQYF
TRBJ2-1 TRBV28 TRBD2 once TGTGCCAGCAGTTTGACTAGCGGGAGTCGCGAGCAGTTCTTC CASSLTSGSREQFF
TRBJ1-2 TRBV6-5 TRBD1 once TGTGCCAGCGGAGACAGGGGCCTCTATGGCTACACCTTC CASGDRGLYGYTF
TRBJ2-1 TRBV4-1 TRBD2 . TGCGCCAGCAGCCACGCCTATAGCGGGAGGGCCGGTCCCCGTTTGAATGAGCAGTTCTTC CASSHAYSGRAGPRLNEQFF
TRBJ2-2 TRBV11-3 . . TGTGCCAGCAGCCATCCCCGGGAGAATTCATTTAACACCGGGGAGCTGTTTTTT CASSHPRENSFNTGELFF
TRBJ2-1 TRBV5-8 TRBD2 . TGTGCCAGCAGCAACAGCGGGAGGGTCTACAATGAGCAGTTCTTC CASSNSGRVYNEQFF
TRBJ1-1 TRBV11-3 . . TGTGCCAGCAGCCCCAACTTGGGACCCCAAGATGAAGCTTTCTTT CASSPNLGPQDEAFF